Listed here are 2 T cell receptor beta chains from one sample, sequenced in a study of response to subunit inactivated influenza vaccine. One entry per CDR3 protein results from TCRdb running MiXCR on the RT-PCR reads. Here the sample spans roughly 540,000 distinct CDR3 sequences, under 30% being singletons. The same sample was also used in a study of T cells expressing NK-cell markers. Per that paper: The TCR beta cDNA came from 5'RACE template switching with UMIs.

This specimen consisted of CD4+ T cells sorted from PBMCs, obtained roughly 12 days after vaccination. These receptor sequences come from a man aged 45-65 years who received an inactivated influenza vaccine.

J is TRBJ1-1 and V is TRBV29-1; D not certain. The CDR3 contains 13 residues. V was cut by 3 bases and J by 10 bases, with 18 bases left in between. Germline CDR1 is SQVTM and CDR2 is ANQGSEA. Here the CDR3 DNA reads TGCAGCGTTGAGCCTAGGTTCGGCGGGGTAGCTTTCTTT. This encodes CSVEPRFGGVAFF.

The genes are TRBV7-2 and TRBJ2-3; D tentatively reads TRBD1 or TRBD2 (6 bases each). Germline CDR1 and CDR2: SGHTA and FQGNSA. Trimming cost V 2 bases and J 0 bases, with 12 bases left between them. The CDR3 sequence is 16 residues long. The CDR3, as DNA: TGTGCCAGCAGCTTAAACGGGGGCCGGAGCACAGATACGCAGTATTTT. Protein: CASSLNGGRSTDTQYF.